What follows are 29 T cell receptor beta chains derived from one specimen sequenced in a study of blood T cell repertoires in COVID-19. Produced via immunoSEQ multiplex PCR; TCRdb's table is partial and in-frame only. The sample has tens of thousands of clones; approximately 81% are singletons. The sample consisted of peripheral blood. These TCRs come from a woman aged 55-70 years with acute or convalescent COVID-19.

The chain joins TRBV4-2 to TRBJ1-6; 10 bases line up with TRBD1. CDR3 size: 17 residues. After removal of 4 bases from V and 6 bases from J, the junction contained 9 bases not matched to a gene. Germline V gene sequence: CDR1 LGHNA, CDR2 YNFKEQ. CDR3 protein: CASSLVPGTGANSPLHF. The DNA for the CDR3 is TGTGCCAGCAGCCTAGTGCCCGGGACAGGGGCTAATTCACCCCTCCACTTT.

CDR3 region: CASSFVAGGPGLFF. The CDR3 nucleotides are TGTGCCAGCAGCTTCGTAGCGGGAGGGCCTGGGCTGTTTTTT. This sequence joins TRBV7-3 and TRBJ2-2, with TRBD2 matching 11 bases. With V trimmed by 3 bases and J by 13 bases, 7 bases remained unmatched. Per germline, CDR1 SGHTA and CDR2 FQGTGA. The CDR3 has 14 amino acids.

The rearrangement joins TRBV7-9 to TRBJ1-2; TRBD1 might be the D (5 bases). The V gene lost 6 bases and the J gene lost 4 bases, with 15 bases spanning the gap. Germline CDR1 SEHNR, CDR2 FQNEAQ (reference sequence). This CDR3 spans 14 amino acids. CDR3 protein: CASSPRQTLYGYTF. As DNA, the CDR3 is TGTGCCAGCAGTCCCCGACAGACACTCTATGGCTACACCTTC.

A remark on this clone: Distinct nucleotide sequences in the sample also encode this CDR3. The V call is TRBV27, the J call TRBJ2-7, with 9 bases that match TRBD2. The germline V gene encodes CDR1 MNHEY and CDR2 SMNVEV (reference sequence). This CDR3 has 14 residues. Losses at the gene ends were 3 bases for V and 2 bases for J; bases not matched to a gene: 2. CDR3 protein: CASSFIAGAYEQYF. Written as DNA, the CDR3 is TGTGCCAGCAGTTTTATAGCGGGAGCCTACGAGCAGTACTTC.

Written as DNA, the CDR3 is TGCGCCAGCAGCCAAGAATCTGGGGGGACAGGGGATGGTGTGGAGACCCAGTACTTC. Encoded protein: CASSQESGGTGDGVETQYF. The chain links TRBV4-3 to TRBJ2-5; 10 bases line up with TRBD1. V shed 0 bases, J shed 5 bases, and the junction held 15 bases outside the gene matches. The germline gives CDR1 LGHNA, CDR2 YSLEER. This CDR3 contains 19 residues.

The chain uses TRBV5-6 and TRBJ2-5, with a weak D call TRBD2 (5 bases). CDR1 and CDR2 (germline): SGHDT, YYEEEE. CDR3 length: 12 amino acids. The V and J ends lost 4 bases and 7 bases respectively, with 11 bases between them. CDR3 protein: CASSKREGTQYF. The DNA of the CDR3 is TGTGCCAGCAGCAAGAGAGAGGGGACCCAGTACTTC. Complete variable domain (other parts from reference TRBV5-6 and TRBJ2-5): DAGVTQSPTHLIKTRGQQVTLRCSPKSGHDTVSWYQQALGQGPQFIFQYYEEEERQRGNFPDRFSGHQFPNYSSELNVNALLLGDSALYLCASSKREGTQYFGPGTRLLVL.

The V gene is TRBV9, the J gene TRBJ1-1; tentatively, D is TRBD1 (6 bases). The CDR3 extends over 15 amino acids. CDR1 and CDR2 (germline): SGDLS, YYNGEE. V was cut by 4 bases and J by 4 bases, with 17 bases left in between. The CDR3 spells CASSRGQTSRTEAFF. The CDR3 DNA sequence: TGTGCCAGCAGCCGAGGACAGACGTCTCGCACTGAAGCTTTCTTT.

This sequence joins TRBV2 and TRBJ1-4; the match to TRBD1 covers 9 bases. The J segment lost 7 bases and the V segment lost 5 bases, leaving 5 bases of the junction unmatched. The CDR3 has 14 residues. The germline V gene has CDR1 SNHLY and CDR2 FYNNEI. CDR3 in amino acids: CASSKGQGGEKLFF. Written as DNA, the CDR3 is TGTGCCAGCAGTAAGGGACAGGGTGGTGAAAAACTGTTTTTT.

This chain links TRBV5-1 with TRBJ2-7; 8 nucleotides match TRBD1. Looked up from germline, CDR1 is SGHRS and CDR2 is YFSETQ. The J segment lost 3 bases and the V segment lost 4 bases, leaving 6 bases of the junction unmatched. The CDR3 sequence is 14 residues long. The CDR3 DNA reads TGCGCCAGCAGCGCCACAGGGGGAAACTACGAGCAGTACTTC. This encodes CASSATGGNYEQYF.

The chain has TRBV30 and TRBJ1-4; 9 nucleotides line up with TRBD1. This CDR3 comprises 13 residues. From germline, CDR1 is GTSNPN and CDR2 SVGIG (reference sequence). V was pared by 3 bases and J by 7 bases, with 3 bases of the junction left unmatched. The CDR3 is CAWRRQGGEKLFF. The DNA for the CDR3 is TGTGCCTGGAGGCGACAGGGGGGTGAAAAACTGTTTTTT.

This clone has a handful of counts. The CDR3 spells CASEQGKSGYTF. The CDR3 bases are TGTGCCAGCGAACAGGGAAAGTCTGGCTACACCTTC. This rearrangement joins TRBV19 to TRBJ1-2, with D perhaps TRBD1 (6 bases). Trimming removed 9 bases from V and 7 bases from J, with 15 bases in between. Germline V CDR1 and CDR2: LNHDA, SQIVND (reference sequence). This CDR3 has 12 amino acids.

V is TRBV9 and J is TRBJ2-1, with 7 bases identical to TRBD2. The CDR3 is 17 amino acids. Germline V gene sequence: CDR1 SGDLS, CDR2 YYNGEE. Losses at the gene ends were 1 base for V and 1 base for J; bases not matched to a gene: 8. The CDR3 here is CASSVTPSGQSYNEQFF. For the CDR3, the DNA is TGTGCCAGCAGCGTAACCCCTAGCGGCCAATCCTACAATGAGCAGTTCTTC. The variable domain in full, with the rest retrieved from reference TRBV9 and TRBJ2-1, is DSGVTQTPKHLITATGQRVTLRCSPRSGDLSVYWYQQSLDQGLQFLIQYYNGEERAKGNILERFSAQQFPDLHSELNLSSLELGDSALYFCASSVTPSGQSYNEQFFGPGTRLTVL.

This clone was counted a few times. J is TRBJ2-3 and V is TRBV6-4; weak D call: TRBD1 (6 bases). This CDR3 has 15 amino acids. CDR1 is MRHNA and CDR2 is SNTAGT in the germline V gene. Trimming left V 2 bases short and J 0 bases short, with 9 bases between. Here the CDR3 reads CASSDQGSSTDTQYF. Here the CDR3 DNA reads TGTGCCAGCAGTGACCAGGGGTCTAGCACAGATACGCAGTATTTT.

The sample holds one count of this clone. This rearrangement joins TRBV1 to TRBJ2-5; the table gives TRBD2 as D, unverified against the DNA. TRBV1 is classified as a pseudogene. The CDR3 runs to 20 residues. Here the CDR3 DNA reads TGCACCAGCAGCCTGGGGGGACGGGTAAACCTAAAGATCGCCCAAGAGACCCAGTACTTC. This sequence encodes CTSSLGGRVNLKIAQETQYF.

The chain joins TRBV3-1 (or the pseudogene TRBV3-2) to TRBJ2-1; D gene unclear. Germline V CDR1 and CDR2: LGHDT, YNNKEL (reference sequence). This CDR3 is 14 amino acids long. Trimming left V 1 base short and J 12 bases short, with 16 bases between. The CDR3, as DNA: TGTGCCAGCAGCCAAGGAGAAGGTGACTTACGGCAGTTCTTC. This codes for CASSQGEGDLRQFF.

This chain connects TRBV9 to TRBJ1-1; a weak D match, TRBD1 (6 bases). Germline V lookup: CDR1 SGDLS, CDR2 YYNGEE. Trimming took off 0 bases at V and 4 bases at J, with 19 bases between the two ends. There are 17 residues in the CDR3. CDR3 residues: CASSVGGGSPEGTEAFF. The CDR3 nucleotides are TGTGCCAGCAGCGTAGGGGGGGGCAGCCCGGAGGGCACTGAAGCTTTCTTT.

CDR3 region: CASSPGQSLNSPLHF. Written as DNA, the CDR3 is TGTGCCAGCAGCCCGGGACAGTCACTTAATTCACCCCTCCACTTT. The chain has TRBV11-2 and TRBJ1-6; 7 nucleotides match TRBD1. Germline assignment: CDR1 SGHAT and CDR2 FQNNGV. This CDR3 has 15 amino acids. V was clipped by 5 bases and J by 6 bases; unmatched bases: 7.

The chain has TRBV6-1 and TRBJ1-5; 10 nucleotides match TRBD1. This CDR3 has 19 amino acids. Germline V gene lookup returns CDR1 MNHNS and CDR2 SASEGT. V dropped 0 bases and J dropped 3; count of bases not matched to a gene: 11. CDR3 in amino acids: CASSEALLGTGVLNQPQHF. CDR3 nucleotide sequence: TGTGCCAGCAGTGAAGCGCTTCTAGGGACAGGGGTCCTCAATCAGCCCCAGCATTTT.

The CDR3, as DNA: TGTGCCAGCAGCTTATTCGGCAGGGGAAATGAGCAGTTCTTC. Protein: CASSLFGRGNEQFF. This rearrangement joins TRBV7-3 to TRBJ2-1; D possibly corresponds to TRBD1 (6 bases). The CDR3 is 14 residues long. Per the germline V gene, CDR1 is SGHTA and CDR2 is FQGTGA. V lost 2 bases, J lost 7 bases, and 12 bases lay in between.

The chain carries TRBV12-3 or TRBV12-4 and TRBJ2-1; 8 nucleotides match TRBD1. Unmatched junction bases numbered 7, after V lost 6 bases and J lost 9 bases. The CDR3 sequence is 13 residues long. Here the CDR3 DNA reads TGTGCCAGCAGGACAGGGGTGGGTGGTGAGCAGTTCTTC. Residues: CASRTGVGGEQFF.

In nucleotides, the CDR3 is TGTGCCAGCAGCTCAGTTTACACCGGGGAGCTGTTTTTT. It specifies CASSSVYTGELFF. V gene TRBV5-4 combines with J gene TRBJ2-2; D gene ambiguous. Germline assignment: CDR1 SGHNT and CDR2 YYREEE (reference sequence). Trimming pared 3 bases from V and 3 bases from J, leaving 6 bases between. This CDR3 spans 13 amino acids.

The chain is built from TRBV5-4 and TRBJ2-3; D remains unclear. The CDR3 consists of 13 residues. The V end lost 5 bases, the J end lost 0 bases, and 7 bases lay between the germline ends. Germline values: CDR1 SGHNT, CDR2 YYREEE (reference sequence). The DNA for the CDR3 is TGTGCCAGCAGAGTAACTAGCACAGATACGCAGTATTTT. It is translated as CASRVTSTDTQYF. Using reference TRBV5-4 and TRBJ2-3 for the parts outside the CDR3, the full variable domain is ETGVTQSPTHLIKTRGQQVTLRCSSQSGHNTVSWYQQALGQGPQFIFQYYREEENGRGNFPPRFSGLQFPNYSSELNVNALELDDSALYLCASRVTSTDTQYFGPGTRLTVL.

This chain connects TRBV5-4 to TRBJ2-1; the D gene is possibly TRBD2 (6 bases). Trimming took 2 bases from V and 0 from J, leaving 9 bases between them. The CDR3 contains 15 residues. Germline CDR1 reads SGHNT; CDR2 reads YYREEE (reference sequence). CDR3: CASSFGTDSYNEQFF. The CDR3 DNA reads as TGTGCCAGCAGCTTTGGGACTGACTCCTACAATGAGCAGTTCTTC.

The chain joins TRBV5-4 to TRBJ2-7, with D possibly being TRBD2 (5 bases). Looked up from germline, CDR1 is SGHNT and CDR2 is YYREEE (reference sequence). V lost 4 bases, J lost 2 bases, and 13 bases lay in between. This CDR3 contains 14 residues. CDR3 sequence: CASSPSTGTYEQYF. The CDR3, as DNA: TGTGCCAGCAGCCCTTCGACGGGGACCTACGAGCAGTACTTC.

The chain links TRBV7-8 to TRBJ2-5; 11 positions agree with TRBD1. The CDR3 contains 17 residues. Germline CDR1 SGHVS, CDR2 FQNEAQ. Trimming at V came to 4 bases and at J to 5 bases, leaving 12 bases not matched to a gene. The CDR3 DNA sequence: TGTGCCAGCAGCTCCCTCCTTGGACAGGGGGCTAGTGAGACCCAGTACTTC. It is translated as CASSSLLGQGASETQYF. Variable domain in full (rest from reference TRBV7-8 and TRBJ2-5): GAGVSQSPRYKVAKRGQDVALRCDPISGHVSLFWYQQALGQGPEFLTYFQNEAQLDKSGLPSDRFFAERPEGSVSTLKIQRTQQEDSAVYLCASSSLLGQGASETQYFGPGTRLLVL.

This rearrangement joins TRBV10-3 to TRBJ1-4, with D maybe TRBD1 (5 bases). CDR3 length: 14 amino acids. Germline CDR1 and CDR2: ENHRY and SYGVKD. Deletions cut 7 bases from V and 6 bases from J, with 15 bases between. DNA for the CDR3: TGTGCCATCAAAGAGGACAACGGAGATGAAAAACTGTTTTTT. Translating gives CAIKEDNGDEKLFF.

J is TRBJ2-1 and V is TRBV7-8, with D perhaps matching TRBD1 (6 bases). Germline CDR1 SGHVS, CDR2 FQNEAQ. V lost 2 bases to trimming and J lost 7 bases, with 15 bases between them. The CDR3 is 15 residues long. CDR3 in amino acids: CASSLQGQVENEQFF. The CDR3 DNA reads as TGTGCCAGCAGCTTACAGGGGCAGGTAGAAAATGAGCAGTTCTTC.

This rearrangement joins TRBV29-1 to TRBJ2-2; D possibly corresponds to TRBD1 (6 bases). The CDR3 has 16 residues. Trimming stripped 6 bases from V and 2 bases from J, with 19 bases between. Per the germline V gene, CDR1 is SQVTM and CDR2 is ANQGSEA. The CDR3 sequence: CSVRDPRTDNTGELFF. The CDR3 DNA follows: TGCAGCGTCCGCGACCCCCGGACAGATAACACCGGGGAGCTGTTTTTT.

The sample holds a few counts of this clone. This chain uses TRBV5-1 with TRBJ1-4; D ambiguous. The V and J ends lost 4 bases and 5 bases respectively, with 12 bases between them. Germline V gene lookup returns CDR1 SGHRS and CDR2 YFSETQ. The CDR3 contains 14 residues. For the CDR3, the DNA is TGCGCCAGCAGCAAACCGGGAACCAATGAAAAACTGTTTTTT. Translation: CASSKPGTNEKLFF.